This record concerns one T cell receptor (beta chain) sequence. Its antigen is unknown. Base qualities were left out, and no much larger clone turns up one base away. The germline V gene (reference sequence) specifies MNHEY as CDR1 and SMNVEV as CDR2. Ends trimmed: V by 5 bases, J by 8 bases; bases unmatched to a gene: 11. The cysteine opens and the phenylalanine closes a CDR3 of 15 amino acids. Only the CDR3 DNA stays, 45 bases, in frame from base 1. Ophthalmopathy patients had moderately to severely active disease, Clinical Activity Score of at least 3, NOSPECS grade of at least 4, and duration under 3 months. Exclusion was applied to patients with uncontrolled infections, other autoimmune diseases, pregnancy or lactation. Diagnoses were established on the basis of clinical symptoms, serum thyroxine and TRAb, thyroid ultrasound, and orbital computed tomography. Ficoll-Paque density gradient centrifugation was used to isolate PBMCs from around 10 ml of fresh peripheral blood. Total RNA was extracted using Trizol reagent, and RNA quality was assessed on an Agilent 2100 Bioanalyzer.

The TCR beta CDR3 regions were amplified from the RNA transcripts. A first-round RT-PCR of the TCR CDR3 used the HTBI primer set with the Qiagen OneStep RT-PCR kit. The libraries were constructed in a second round of multiplex PCR and then size-selected and purified. The libraries were sequenced on an Illumina HiSeq2000 using paired-end 100 bp reads. The authors' analysis ran thus. Raw data were processed with SOAPnuke, discarding reads with adapters, uncalled bases, mean Phred below 15, or no exact constant-primer or identifier match. COPE v1.2.5 was used to merge the high-quality paired reads, and each unique nucleotide sequence was defined as a clonotype. MiTCR v1.1 was used to align clonotypes to the IMGT TRBV, TRBD and TRBJ reference segments. Only V-J combinations with frequency above 0.0001, covering about 99% of repertoires, were analysed. A TCS score was defined as the ratio of F50 (clonal expansion) to E x V (chaos), with BLOSUM62-based TCRdist applied between CDR3 peptides within each V-J. Welch's t-statistics and random forest reduced roughly 530 V-J features to about 13, which were used in a naive Bayes classifier (R e1071). TCRdb reworked the public reads: Q25 trimming with fastp, MiXCR clone assembly, productive beta chains retained. Rows matching on CDR3 protein sequence are summarized as one entry with the most common DNA and genes. The V and J calls here are based on TCRdb, not the publication. In all, the sample holds hundreds of thousands of distinct CDR3 sequences, and 22% of those were seen once. Of the sample, around 64% falls within the top ten clones.

This entry belongs to a study of T cells in Graves' hyperthyroidism and ophthalmopathy (dated by TCRdb to the late 2010s). Background on the whole study: Peripheral blood samples were taken at the time of initial diagnosis, prior to any treatment. A discovery cohort of around 100 patients, approximately 45 with Graves' ophthalmopathy and 57 with stable Graves' hyperthyroidism, was used to find distinguishing TCR V-J signatures. An independent validation cohort of under 20 hyperthyroidism patients and 15 or so patients who later progressed to ophthalmopathy tested prospective prediction of ophthalmopathy. For training and testing, the roughly 100 patients in the discovery cohort were randomly divided in a 7:3 ratio. In six Graves' hyperthyroidism patients, the study also compared T-cell repertoires from thyroid tissue with T-cell repertoires from blood. Once sampling was done, hyperthyroidism patients were given methimazole at a starting dose of 30 mg daily, whereas ophthalmopathy patients were given high-dose intravenous methylprednisolone. The paper reports TCR Vbeta CDR3 sequencing of approximately 140 peripheral blood samples: under 45 ophthalmopathy, fewer than 80 hyperthyroidism and 17 progressor patients.

Points the paper makes about the study in general: In validation, the model predicted progression to ophthalmopathy a median of 6.5 months before onset, with about 64% sensitivity and 72.22% specificity. Most expanded thyroid clonotypes (frequency above 0.001) were also detected in blood, suggesting blood repertoires may reflect thyroid immune responses. No statistical method was used to set the sample size in advance, and investigators knew the group allocation. Ophthalmopathy was separated from stable hyperthyroidism by a 13 V-J signature model, with 85% to 90% sensitivity and roughly 81% specificity obtained in cross-validation and 80%/75% obtained in testing.

The receptor was isolated from a man aged 30 to 45 with Graves' ophthalmopathy. The chain is encoded by TRBV27 joined to TRBJ2-1; 8 middle bases align to TRBD2. Specimen: blood. The CDR3 here reads CASSLPGTSFHEQFF. DNA sequence: TGTGCCAGCAGTCTTCCGGGGACTAGTTTCCATGAGCAGTTCTTC.